These 27 T cell receptor beta chains originate from one sample sequenced in a study of siplizumab effects on memory and regulatory T cells. Data came from immunoSEQ multiplex PCR; TCRdb stores just in-frame clones and leaves some out. The sample has about 69,000 clones, approximately 88% seen once. The sample taken for sequencing was Tregs sorted from blood. The receptor set was obtained from a human donor in good health.

This clone is a singleton in its sample. The gene calls are TRBV2 and TRBJ2-6; D remains unclear. CDR1 and CDR2 from the germline V gene are SNHLY and FYNNEI. Trimming left V 6 bases short and J 0 bases short, with 9 bases between. The CDR3 is 15 residues long. The CDR3 is CASSVLGSGANVLTF. In DNA, the CDR3 is TGTGCCAGCAGCGTTCTGGGCTCTGGGGCCAACGTCCTGACTTTC.

This clone was observed once. The gene calls are TRBV11-3 and TRBJ2-7; D remains unclear. Trimming removed 5 bases at V and 6 bases at J, with 20 bases between. Per the germline V gene, CDR1 is SGHNT and CDR2 is YENEEA. The CDR3 has 15 amino acids. In nucleotides, the CDR3 is TGTGCCAGCAGCCCCTCTTCAGCCACACTGGTCGAGCAGTACTTC. Translation: CASSPSSATLVEQYF.

The V call is TRBV19, the J call TRBJ1-1, with TRBD1 matching over 10 bases. The CDR3 length is 16 residues. Unmatched junction bases numbered 10, after V lost 5 bases and J lost 4 bases. Germline-derived CDR1 and CDR2 are LNHDA and SQIVND (reference sequence). This CDR3 reads CASSRTGGIEGTEAFF. For the CDR3, the DNA is TGTGCCAGTAGTCGGACAGGGGGGATCGAGGGCACTGAAGCTTTCTTT.

This chain's CDR3 is CASSLRPGTGRGEQYF. The DNA for the CDR3 is TGTGCCAGCAGTCTTCGGCCCGGGACAGGGAGAGGCGAGCAGTACTTC. This chain joins TRBV27 and TRBJ2-7; 9 bases are a match to TRBD1. Germline loops: CDR1 MNHEY, CDR2 SMNVEV (reference sequence). Trimming took 5 bases from V and 6 from J; bases not matched to a gene: 14. CDR3 length equals 16 residues.

This clone was seen more than once but under ten times. The gene calls are TRBV4-1 and TRBJ1-1; no definite D call. Germline values: CDR1 MGHRA, CDR2 YSYEKL. Trimming cost V 2 bases and J 8 bases, with 15 bases left between them. This CDR3 is 14 amino acids long. This CDR3 is CASSQRDGRPEAFF. Here the CDR3 DNA reads TGCGCCAGCAGCCAAAGAGACGGGCGGCCCGAAGCTTTCTTT.

The rearrangement uses TRBV7-2 and TRBJ1-1; D is possibly TRBD1 (5 bases). The CDR3 runs to 14 residues. CDR1 is SGHTA, CDR2 FQGNSA, per germline. V was pared by 5 bases and J by 4 bases, with 14 bases between. The CDR3 nucleotides read TGTGCCAGCAGCCCTCAAGGGGCTCCCACTGAAGCTTTCTTT. Translated: CASSPQGAPTEAFF.

The chain joins TRBV10-3 to TRBJ1-4; the D is unclear. Germline V gene sequence: CDR1 ENHRY, CDR2 SYGVKD. This CDR3 is built from 14 residues. V lost 3 bases, J lost 8 bases, and 13 bases lay in between. As DNA, the CDR3 is TGTGCCATCAGTGATGGACGGGGAGGAGAAAAACTGTTTTTT. Protein sequence: CAISDGRGGEKLFF.

The J gene is TRBJ2-1, the V gene TRBV7-2, with D hard to call. The germline V gene encodes CDR1 SGHTA and CDR2 FQGNSA. Trimming cost V 2 bases and J 6 bases, with 14 bases left between them. This CDR3 has 15 residues. The CDR3 reads CASSLIRTLSNEQFF. The CDR3 DNA sequence: TGTGCCAGCAGCTTAATACGTACTCTGTCCAATGAGCAGTTCTTC.

This chain uses TRBV6-6 with TRBJ1-1; TRBD1 matches 7 bases. Trimming at V came to 0 bases and at J to 6 bases, leaving 7 bases not matched to a gene. In germline, CDR1 is MNHNY, CDR2 SVGAGI (reference sequence). The CDR3 runs to 15 residues. The CDR3 is CASSYSRGRLPEAFF. The CDR3 DNA reads TGTGCCAGCAGTTACTCCAGGGGGAGGTTGCCTGAAGCTTTCTTT.

The chain is built from TRBV7-6 and TRBJ2-1; possible D gene TRBD2, 6 bases. With 3 bases removed from V and 5 bases from J, the gap between germline ends came to 11 bases. The CDR3 is made up of 14 amino acids. Germline-derived CDR1 and CDR2 are SGHVS and FNYEAQ. For the CDR3, the DNA is TGTGCCAGCAGCTTCACCGGGGGAAACAATGAGCAGTTCTTC. As protein: CASSFTGGNNEQFF.

V gene TRBV6-6 combines with J gene TRBJ2-5; TRBD2 matches at 7 bases. Germline V lookup: CDR1 MNHNY, CDR2 SVGAGI (reference sequence). The CDR3 sequence is 14 residues long. J gave up 5 bases and V 4 bases, and 7 bases lay outside the gene matches. CDR3 protein: CASSFGGVQETQYF. As DNA, the CDR3 is TGTGCCAGCAGTTTTGGGGGGGTTCAGGAGACCCAGTACTTC.

This chain connects TRBV15 to TRBJ1-5, with D possibly matching TRBD1 (5 bases). V was trimmed by 1 base and J by 1 base, leaving 8 bases between them. This CDR3 is 15 amino acids long. Looked up from germline, CDR1 is LNHNV and CDR2 is YYDKDF (reference sequence). CDR3 nucleotide sequence: TGTGCCACCAGCAGAGCTGGGGCCAGCAATCAGCCCCAGCATTTT. Protein: CATSRAGASNQPQHF.

The genes are TRBV27 and TRBJ2-5; TRBD2 is a possible D gene (5 bases). Germline assignment: CDR1 MNHEY and CDR2 SMNVEV (reference sequence). This CDR3 contains 13 residues. V lost 3 bases to trimming and J lost 4 bases, with 9 bases between them. The CDR3 DNA reads TGTGCCAGCAGTTTTCTAGCATCAGAGACCCAGTACTTC. This translates into CASSFLASETQYF.

V gene TRBV10-2 combines with J gene TRBJ2-1, with 14 bases that match TRBD2. Per germline, CDR1 WSHSY and CDR2 SAAADI. The trim removed 6 bases at V and 9 bases at J, leaving 7 bases unmatched. This CDR3 is built from 15 residues. The CDR3 here is CASRAGLAGVSEQFF. DNA of the CDR3: TGCGCCAGCAGGGCGGGACTAGCGGGAGTAAGTGAGCAGTTCTTC.

The chain combines TRBV18 with TRBJ2-7; TRBD1 aligns across 8 bases. CDR1 and CDR2 (germline): KGHSH, LQKENI. CDR3 length: 16 amino acids. V lost 1 base to trimming and J lost 2 bases; unmatched junction nucleotides: 7. CDR3 DNA: TGTGCCAGCTCACCACGTTCGGGACAGGTTACCTACGAGCAGTACTTC. Protein product: CASSPRSGQVTYEQYF. The full variable domain, with the rest looked up from reference TRBV18 and TRBJ2-7, is NAGVMQNPRHLVRRRGQEARLRCSPMKGHSHVYWYRQLPEEGLKFMVYLQKENIIDESGMPKERFSAEFPKEGPSILRIQQVVRGDSAAYFCASSPRSGQVTYEQYFGPGTRLTVT.

This chain links TRBV6-1 with TRBJ2-1; a possible D gene is TRBD2 (6 bases). V lost 0 bases and J lost 4, with 10 bases in between. The CDR3 length is 15 residues. Germline V CDR1 and CDR2: MNHNS, SASEGT. This CDR3 is CASSEAGLRYNEQFF. The DNA of the CDR3 is TGTGCCAGCAGTGAAGCGGGACTCAGGTACAATGAGCAGTTCTTC.

The V and J genes are TRBV6-1 and TRBJ1-3, with 7 bases aligning to TRBD1. Germline loops: CDR1 MNHNS, CDR2 SASEGT. The V gene end was trimmed by 4 bases and the J gene end by 2 bases; junction bases not matched to a gene: 8. The CDR3 is 16 residues long. CDR3 residues: CASSVARTGAGNTIYF. In DNA form, the CDR3 reads TGTGCCAGCAGTGTAGCGAGGACAGGAGCTGGAAACACCATATATTTT.

V gene TRBV4-1 combines with J gene TRBJ1-6; 7 bases align to TRBD1. J lost 6 bases, V lost 4 bases, and 9 bases had no gene match. The CDR3 sequence is 16 residues long. Germline V gives CDR1 MGHRA, CDR2 YSYEKL. This CDR3 reads CASSLPPGQSNSPLHF. Written as DNA, the CDR3 is TGCGCCAGCAGCCTCCCCCCGGGACAGTCTAATTCACCCCTCCACTTT.

This clone was detected once. V and J are TRBV2 and TRBJ1-2, with TRBD1 matching over 7 bases. This CDR3 contains 11 residues. The germline CDR1 and CDR2 sequences are SNHLY and FYNNEI. Trimming at V came to 8 bases and at J to 8 bases, leaving 5 bases not matched to a gene. The CDR3 DNA reads as TGTGCCAGCGGGACAGCCTCGGGCTACACCTTC. Amino acid sequence: CASGTASGYTF. Looking up the rest from reference TRBV2 and TRBJ1-2 gives the full variable domain: EPEVTQTPSHQVTQMGQEVILRCVPISNHLYFYWYRQILGQKVEFLVSFYNNEISEKSEIFDDQFSVERPDGSNFTLKIRSTKLEDSAMYFCASGTASGYTFGSGTRLTVV.

V and J are TRBV5-4 and TRBJ2-5, with D maybe TRBD1 (6 bases). Germline CDR1 reads SGHNT; CDR2 reads YYREEE (reference sequence). The length of the CDR3 is 13 residues. V gave up 0 bases and J gave up 5 bases, with 8 bases separating them. The CDR3 reads CASSLGRGETQYF. The CDR3 coding sequence is TGTGCCAGCAGCTTGGGCAGGGGTGAGACCCAGTACTTC.

This clone is medium-sized by share. The chain has TRBV20-1 and TRBJ2-1, with D perhaps assigned TRBD1 or TRBD2 (5 bases each). The CDR3 loop spans 10 amino acids. The germline V and J ends were trimmed by 3 bases and 10 bases, with 7 bases remaining between them. Germline lookup yields CDR1 DFQATT and CDR2 SNEGSKA (reference sequence). The CDR3 loop reads CSASGAEQFF. CDR3 sequence (DNA): TGCAGTGCTAGCGGGGCGGAGCAGTTCTTC.

As DNA, the CDR3 is TGTGCCAGTAGTATTTCCACTAGACTATTCAATGAGCAGTTCTTC. It encodes CASSISTRLFNEQFF. The chain carries TRBV19 and TRBJ2-1, with D tentatively TRBD2 (5 bases). The CDR3 totals 15 residues. Trimming stripped 3 bases from V and 6 bases from J, with 15 bases between. The V gene's germline CDR1 is LNHDA and CDR2 SQIVND (reference sequence).

The rearrangement links TRBV5-1 to TRBJ2-5; D gene ambiguous. The J call is doubtful: the DNA matches TRBJ2-7 better. The CDR3 has 16 amino acids. Per germline, CDR1 SGHRS and CDR2 YFSETQ. The DNA for the CDR3 is TGCGCCAGCAGCTTAGTCCCTGGGCGAGGCGTCTACGAGCAGTACTTC. The encoded protein is CASSLVPGRGVYEQYF.

The CDR3 loop reads CASPGEREKLFF. The CDR3 DNA sequence: TGCGCCAGCCCAGGGGAAAGGGAAAAACTGTTTTTT. The chain joins TRBV10-1 to TRBJ1-4; D is perhaps TRBD1 (6 bases). Looked up from germline, CDR1 is WNHNN and CDR2 is SYGVQD (reference sequence). V was cut by 8 bases and J by 8 bases, with 12 bases left in between. The length of the CDR3 is 12 residues.

This clone was picked up a small number of times. V is TRBV10-3 and J is TRBJ1-1, with D possibly TRBD1 on 5 matching bases. Germline V gene lookup returns CDR1 ENHRY and CDR2 SYGVKD. CDR3 length: 15 amino acids. V lost 6 bases and J 2 bases, leaving 16 bases between the germline ends. CDR3 residues: CAISRAGKENTEAFF. CDR3 in DNA: TGTGCCATCAGCCGGGCAGGGAAAGAAAACACTGAAGCTTTCTTT.

J is TRBJ1-5 and V is TRBV18, with unresolved D. The CDR3 length is 14 residues. The germline CDR1 and CDR2 sequences are KGHSH and LQKENI. Trimming stripped 2 bases from V and 11 bases from J, with 16 bases between. CDR3 in amino acids: CASSPSDSFLSQHF. CDR3 in DNA: TGTGCCAGCTCACCATCGGACTCATTTTTGTCCCAGCATTTT. Full variable domain (missing parts from reference TRBV18 and TRBJ1-5): NAGVMQNPRHLVRRRGQEARLRCSPMKGHSHVYWYRQLPEEGLKFMVYLQKENIIDESGMPKERFSAEFPKEGPSILRIQQVVRGDSAAYFCASSPSDSFLSQHFGDGTRLSIL.

V and J are TRBV19 and TRBJ2-3; TRBD2 is a possible D gene (6 bases). Germline V gives CDR1 LNHDA, CDR2 SQIVND (reference sequence). The CDR3 extends over 14 amino acids. The V gene lost 3 bases and the J gene lost 2 bases, with 9 bases spanning the gap. CDR3 in amino acids: CASSISGDTDTQYF. In DNA form, the CDR3 reads TGTGCCAGTAGTATTTCGGGAGACACAGATACGCAGTATTTT.